The 16 T cell receptor beta chains given below trace back to one sample, sequenced in a study of read filtering for tumor transcriptome and immune sequencing. Molecular barcoded adaptors covering alpha/delta and beta/gamma chains were used on roughly 400 ng RNA. Each CDR3 protein gets one entry after TCRdb re-called the reads with MiXCR. The table has more than 100,000 distinct CDR3 sequences, approximately 13% seen once. Sequenced input: a population of CD138-negative cells sorted from bone marrow. The receptors were gathered from a donor older than 35 with multiple myeloma.

This clonotype was recorded at least ten times. The chain employs TRBV9 and TRBJ1-4; possibly TRBD1 for D (6 bases). Germline assignment: CDR1 SGDLS and CDR2 YYNGEE. The CDR3 runs 13 residues. V shed 3 bases and J shed 7 bases, with 10 bases lying between them. CDR3 loop: CASSEDSVEKLFF. Here the CDR3 DNA reads TGTGCCAGCAGCGAGGACAGCGTTGAAAAACTGTTTTTT.

A remark on this clonotype: A read error may be the cause here, since a much bigger clone is one base away. The J gene is TRBJ1-1, the V gene TRBV3-1; the match to TRBD1 covers 8 bases. Germline V gene data show CDR1 as LGHDT and CDR2 as YNNKEL (reference sequence). This CDR3 comprises 14 residues. V lost 1 base and J lost 10; bases outside the gene matches: 8. The CDR3 DNA sequence: TGTGCCAGCAGCCAAGTGGACAGGGTCGCTGGAGCTTTCTTT. It codes for CASSQVDRVAGAFF.

This clonotype was seen repeatedly, ten times or more. V and J are TRBV5-1 and TRBJ2-5; possibly TRBD1 for D (6 bases). Germline loops: CDR1 SGHRS, CDR2 YFSETQ. V lost 4 bases to trimming and J lost 5 bases, with 15 bases between them. The CDR3 is made up of 14 amino acids. The CDR3 nucleotides read TGCGCCAGCAGCCCATTGGGGACAAGGGAGACCCAGTACTTC. The encoded protein is CASSPLGTRETQYF.

At least ten counts were recorded for this clonotype. The V gene is TRBV6-5, the J gene TRBJ2-1, with 7 bases lining up with TRBD2. Germline trimming cut 2 bases from V and 4 bases from J; bases unmatched to any gene: 17. The CDR3 length is 19 residues. CDR1 MNHEY and CDR2 SVGAGI come from the germline V gene. CDR3 sequence: CASSYRRLAHLEPYNEQFF. CDR3 bases: TGTGCCAGCAGTTACAGGCGACTAGCCCACCTCGAGCCTTACAATGAGCAGTTCTTC.

For this clonotype: This could be a read error, since a much larger clone is one nucleotide away. This chain links TRBV12-3 or TRBV12-4 with TRBJ2-7; D unclear. This CDR3 has 14 amino acids. CDR3 DNA sequence: TGTGCCAGCAGTTTAGAGGTACGCTCCTGCGAGCAGTACTTC. Amino acid sequence: CASSLEVRSCEQYF.

This clonotype was seen at least ten times. This chain connects TRBV7-9 to TRBJ2-2; TRBD1 matches at 7 bases. The germline V gene encodes CDR1 SEHNR and CDR2 FQNEAQ (reference sequence). V gave up 4 bases and J gave up 0 bases; unmatched junction bases: 2. The CDR3 has 15 residues. The CDR3 reads CASSSGQTNTGELFF. DNA for the CDR3: TGTGCCAGCAGCTCGGGACAGACGAACACCGGGGAGCTGTTTTTT.

In this sample, this clonotype turned up a few times. This may be a read error, as it is one base from a much larger clone. The chain links TRBV6-6 to TRBJ2-1; 9 nucleotides line up with TRBD1. V trimming: 8 bases; J trimming: 15 bases; junction bases outside the gene matches: 14. The CDR3 totals 13 residues. Germline loops: CDR1 MNHNY, CDR2 SVGAGI (reference sequence). The CDR3 nucleotides read TGTGCCAGCGGTGATGGGACAGGGTTTCCCCCGTTCTTC. This translates into CASGDGTGFPPFF.

Many counts were recorded for this clonotype. The genes are TRBV4-1 and TRBJ2-7; 8 bases are a match to TRBD1. Germline CDR1 and CDR2: MGHRA and YSYEKL. The CDR3 sequence is 15 residues long. V lost 4 bases, J lost 5 bases, and 10 bases stayed unmatched. The CDR3 coding sequence is TGCGCCAGCAGCCCCGGGACAGGCGGCGGGGACGAGCAGTACTTC. Its protein product is CASSPGTGGGDEQYF.

The chain is built from TRBV10-3 and TRBJ2-1; 7 bases match TRBD1. V lost 5 bases to trimming and J lost 7 bases; unmatched junction nucleotides: 17. Germline V gives CDR1 ENHRY, CDR2 SYGVKD. The CDR3 runs to 17 residues. The CDR3 DNA reads TGTGCCATCAGTCCCCCGACAGGGAGTCCCTACTGGAATGAGCAGTTCTTC. Translating gives CAISPPTGSPYWNEQFF.

This clonotype has ten or more counts. This rearrangement joins TRBV11-2 to TRBJ2-5; maybe TRBD1 (6 bases). Germline CDR1 is SGHAT and CDR2 is FQNNGV. There are 14 residues in the CDR3. V lost 0 bases, J lost 3 bases, and 8 bases lay in between. The CDR3 coding sequence is TGTGCCAGCAGCTTAGAAACAGGGAAAGAGACCCAGTACTTC. This sequence encodes CASSLETGKETQYF.

There are many counts of this clonotype. This CDR3 is CASSQENRRNTDTQYF. As DNA, the CDR3 is TGCGCCAGCAGCCAAGAGAACAGGCGGAACACAGATACGCAGTATTTT. This chain joins TRBV4-1 and TRBJ2-3, with D maybe TRBD1 (5 bases). V gave up 0 bases and J gave up 2 bases, with 12 bases separating them. Germline V gene lookup returns CDR1 MGHRA and CDR2 YSYEKL. The CDR3 is 16 residues long.

The chain is built from TRBV24-1 and TRBJ2-1; D is unresolved. The V gene lost 4 bases and the J gene lost 10 bases, with 10 bases spanning the gap. The CDR3 runs 12 residues. The germline V gene has CDR1 KGHDR and CDR2 SFDVKD. The chain's CDR3 is CATSETLTEQFF. In DNA form, the CDR3 reads TGTGCCACCAGTGAGACGTTAACGGAGCAGTTCTTC.

This clonotype showed up many times. J is TRBJ1-4 and V is TRBV4-1, with D perhaps matching TRBD1 (5 bases). V gave up 3 bases and J gave up 5 bases, with 16 bases separating them. Germline V gives CDR1 MGHRA, CDR2 YSYEKL. This CDR3 spans 16 amino acids. DNA for the CDR3: TGCGCCAGCAGCCAGTGGGAGCAGGGTCAGAATGAAAAACTGTTTTTT. Translated, it gives CASSQWEQGQNEKLFF.

Only a few counts were recorded for this clonotype. CDR3 DNA: TGTGCCAGCAGCTTAGGAAGCTTTGACGGTACGCAGTATTTT. Translation gives CASSLGSFDGTQYF. The chain carries TRBV11-2 and TRBJ2-3, with D hard to call. This CDR3 region has 14 residues. Germline values: CDR1 SGHAT, CDR2 FQNNGV. Trimming pared 1 base from V and 8 bases from J, leaving 13 bases between.

This clonotype was counted at least ten times. The chain employs TRBV7-2 and TRBJ2-1, with 11 bases aligning to TRBD2. Trimming at V came to 5 bases and at J to 6 bases, leaving 6 bases not matched to a gene. CDR3 size: 15 residues. Germline-derived CDR1 and CDR2 are SGHTA and FQGNSA. For the CDR3, the DNA is TGTGCCAGCAGCACTACTAGCGGGGGCCTCAATGAGCAGTTCTTC. It codes for CASSTTSGGLNEQFF.

This clonotype was found many times. V gene TRBV5-1 combines with J gene TRBJ1-5; unclear D gene. The CDR3 is 15 residues long. Germline CDR1 is SGHRS and CDR2 is YFSETQ. The V and J ends lost 0 bases and 1 base respectively, with 8 bases between them. The CDR3 region is CASSLDGFSNQPQHF. The CDR3 DNA reads as TGCGCCAGCAGCTTGGACGGGTTCAGCAATCAGCCCCAGCATTTT.